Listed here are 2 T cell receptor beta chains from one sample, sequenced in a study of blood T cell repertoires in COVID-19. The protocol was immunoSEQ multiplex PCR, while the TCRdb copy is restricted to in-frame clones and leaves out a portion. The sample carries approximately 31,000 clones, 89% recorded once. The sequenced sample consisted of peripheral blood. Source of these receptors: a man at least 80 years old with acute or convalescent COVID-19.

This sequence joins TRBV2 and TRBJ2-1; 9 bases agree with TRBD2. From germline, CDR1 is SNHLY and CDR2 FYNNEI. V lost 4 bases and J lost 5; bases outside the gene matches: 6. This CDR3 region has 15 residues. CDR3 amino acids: CASSAELAGNNEQFF. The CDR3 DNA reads TGTGCCAGCAGTGCTGAGCTAGCGGGGAACAATGAGCAGTTCTTC. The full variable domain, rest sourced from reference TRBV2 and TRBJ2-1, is EPEVTQTPSHQVTQMGQEVILRCVPISNHLYFYWYRQILGQKVEFLVSFYNNEISEKSEIFDDQFSVERPDGSNFTLKIRSTKLEDSAMYFCASSAELAGNNEQFFGPGTRLTVL.

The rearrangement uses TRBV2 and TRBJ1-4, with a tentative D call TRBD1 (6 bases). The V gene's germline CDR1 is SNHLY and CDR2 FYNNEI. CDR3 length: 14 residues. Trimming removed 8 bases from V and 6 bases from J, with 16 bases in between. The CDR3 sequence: CASSRRTAYEKLFF. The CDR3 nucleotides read TGTGCCAGCTCTCGTAGGACAGCATATGAAAAACTGTTTTTT.